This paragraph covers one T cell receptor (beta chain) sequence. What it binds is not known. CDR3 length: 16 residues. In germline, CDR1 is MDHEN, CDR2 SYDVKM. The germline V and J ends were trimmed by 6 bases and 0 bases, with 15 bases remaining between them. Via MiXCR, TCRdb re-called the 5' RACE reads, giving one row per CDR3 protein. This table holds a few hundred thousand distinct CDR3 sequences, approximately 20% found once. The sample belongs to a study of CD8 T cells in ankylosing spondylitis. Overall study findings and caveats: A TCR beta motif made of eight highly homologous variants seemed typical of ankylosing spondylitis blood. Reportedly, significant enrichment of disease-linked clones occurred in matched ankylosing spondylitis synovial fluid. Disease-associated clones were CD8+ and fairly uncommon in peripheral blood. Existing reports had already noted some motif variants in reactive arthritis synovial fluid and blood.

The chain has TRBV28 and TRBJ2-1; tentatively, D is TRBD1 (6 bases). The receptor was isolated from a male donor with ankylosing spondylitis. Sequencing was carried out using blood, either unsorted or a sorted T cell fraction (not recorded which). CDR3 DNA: TGTGCCAGCAGGGATGGGGGCAGACTCTCCTACAATGAGCAGTTCTTC. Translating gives CASRDGGRLSYNEQFF.